This is a list of T cell receptor beta chains from one sample in a study of T cells in localized non-small cell lung cancer. Measured with immunoSEQ multiplex PCR; TCRdb has only the in-frame clones, and not every one. Among roughly 38,000 clones listed, approximately 86% were seen once. Sequences were derived from peripheral blood, sampled before any cancer treatment. The receptor set was obtained from a man aged 18 to 49 with stage I lung adenocarcinoma. Both conserved end residues are part of each CDR3. A D gene is named only where the DNA matches it firmly. Size tells how often a clone was seen (once, few, many) or the class of an expanded clone, and some rows leave it out.

abundance	d_gene	j_gene	v_gene	CDR3aa	CDR3nt
-	TRBD1	TRBJ2-2	TRBV7-3	CASGTGNTGELFF	TGTGCCAGCGGGACAGGGAACACCGGGGAGCTGTTTTTT
-	-	TRBJ2-1	TRBV14	CASSPNRDFYNEQFF	TGTGCCAGCAGTCCGAACCGGGACTTTTACAATGAGCAGTTCTTC
-	-	TRBJ2-7	TRBV28	CASSRRRDEQYF	TGTGCCAGCAGTCGAAGACGGGACGAGCAGTACTTC
-	TRBD1	TRBJ1-2	TRBV6-1	CATTDRDGYTF	TGTGCCACGACGGACAGGGATGGCTACACCTTC
-	TRBD1	TRBJ2-3	TRBV12-5	CASGEQGPTDTQYF	TGTGCTAGTGGGGAACAGGGGCCCACAGATACGCAGTATTTT
-	-	TRBJ1-1	TRBV18	CASSPSGGLNTEAFF	TGTGCCAGCTCACCCTCCGGTGGCTTGAACACTGAAGCTTTCTTT
-	TRBD1	TRBJ2-4	TRBV11-2	CASSPWGQGNIQYF	TGTGCCAGCAGCCCTTGGGGACAGGGAAACATTCAGTACTTC
-	-	TRBJ2-5	TRBV5-5	CASSLSPHVQGQETQYF	TGTGCCAGCAGCTTGTCCCCCCACGTGCAGGGGCAAGAGACCCAGTACTTC
-	-	TRBJ2-5	TRBV6-1	CASRTGPQETQYF	TGTGCCAGCAGGACAGGACCGCAAGAGACCCAGTACTTC
once	TRBD1	TRBJ1-1	TRBV19	CASSLTGDAEAFF	TGTGCCAGTAGTCTTACAGGGGACGCTGAAGCTTTCTTT
-	TRBD2	TRBJ2-2	TRBV6-1	CASRSSGGAIGELFF	TGTGCCAGCAGGTCAAGCGGGGGGGCGATCGGGGAGCTGTTTTTT
few	-	TRBJ2-1	TRBV7-2	CASSGYNEQFF	TGTGCCAGCAGCGGATACAATGAGCAGTTCTTC
-	TRBD2	TRBJ2-3	TRBV7-8	CASSLEPGRADTQYF	TGTGCCAGCAGCCTCGAACCAGGGAGGGCAGATACGCAGTATTTT
-	-	TRBJ1-5	TRBV6-4	CASSWGAGEPQHF	TGTGCCAGCAGTTGGGGGGCAGGAGAGCCCCAGCATTTT
-	-	TRBJ2-6	TRBV5-4	CASSLEGGLFGANVLTF	TGTGCCAGCAGCTTGGAAGGGGGTCTCTTTGGGGCCAACGTCCTGACTTTC
-	TRBD1	TRBJ2-1	TRBV15	CATSRSEDRVTHPGNNEQFF	TGTGCCACCAGCAGATCCGAGGACAGGGTCACACACCCCGGAAACAATGAGCAGTTCTTC
-	-	TRBJ1-6	TRBV7-2	CASSRDINSPLHF	TGTGCCAGCAGCCGGGACATTAATTCACCCCTCCACTTT
-	-	TRBJ1-5	TRBV28	CASSNRQPQHF	TGTGCCAGCAGTAATCGTCAGCCCCAGCATTTT
-	-	TRBJ2-5	TRBV5-4	CASSLGGGDVETQYF	TGTGCCAGCAGCTTGGGCGGGGGCGATGTAGAGACCCAGTACTTC
once	TRBD1	TRBJ2-1	TRBV7-2	CASSPRTGESIEQFF	TGTGCCAGCAGCCCACGGACAGGGGAGTCAATTGAGCAGTTCTTC
-	-	TRBJ1-3	TRBV4-1	CASSQEAGPRGGNTIYF	TGCGCCAGCAGCCAAGAAGCCGGGCCCAGGGGAGGAAACACCATATATTTT
-	TRBD1	TRBJ1-5	TRBV19	CASSIYGQGGQPQHF	TGTGCCAGTAGTATATACGGACAGGGTGGCCAGCCCCAGCATTTT
-	TRBD1	TRBJ1-1	TRBV5-4	CASKADRGLNTEAFF	TGTGCCAGCAAAGCGGACAGGGGCTTGAACACTGAAGCTTTCTTT
-	TRBD1	TRBJ1-2	TRBV5-6	CASSRQGTANYGYTF	TGTGCCAGCAGCCGACAGGGGACAGCCAACTATGGCTACACCTTC
-	-	TRBJ1-4	TRBV27	CASSSRIATNEKLFF	TGTGCCAGCAGCTCTAGGATTGCAACTAATGAAAAACTGTTTTTT
-	-	TRBJ1-5	TRBV2	CASSDGPSNQPQHF	TGTGCCAGCAGTGATGGACCTAGCAATCAGCCCCAGCATTTT
once	-	TRBJ1-2	TRBV19	CASSVGPDSRYGYTF	TGTGCCAGTAGTGTCGGCCCGGACAGCCGCTATGGCTACACCTTC
-	-	TRBJ1-1	TRBV6-1	CASSEERGVGTEAFF	TGTGCCAGCAGTGAAGAACGGGGGGTGGGAACTGAAGCTTTCTTT
-	TRBD1	TRBJ2-7	TRBV11-2	CASSLDRVAYEQYF	TGTGCCAGCAGCCTCGACAGGGTGGCCTACGAGCAGTACTTC
-	-	TRBJ1-1	TRBV5-1	CASSLQGTLTEAFF	TGCGCCAGCAGCTTGCAAGGGACACTCACTGAAGCTTTCTTT
-	-	TRBJ1-5	TRBV21-1	CASSIRTVASNQPQHF	TGTGCCAGCAGCATCAGGACAGTAGCTAGCAATCAGCCCCAGCATTTT
-	-	TRBJ1-1	TRBV9	CASSVRQDNTEAFF	TGTGCCAGCAGCGTCCGACAGGATAACACTGAAGCTTTCTTT
-	-	TRBJ2-3	TRBV5-5	CASSLAVGAVDTQYF	TGTGCCAGCAGCTTGGCCGTCGGGGCGGTTGATACGCAGTATTTT
-	-	TRBJ2-2	TRBV5-1	CASSLVAGADTGELFF	TGCGCCAGCAGCTTGGTGGCAGGGGCCGACACCGGGGAGCTGTTTTTT
-	TRBD1	TRBJ1-2	TRBV4-2	CASSPPGQLNYGYTF	TGTGCCAGCAGCCCACCGGGACAGTTAAACTATGGCTACACCTTC
-	-	TRBJ2-3	TRBV9	CASGGIPRGTDTQYF	TGTGCCAGCGGCGGTATCCCCCGGGGCACAGATACGCAGTATTTT
-	TRBD1	TRBJ1-1	TRBV6-6	CASRTGQGAAEAFF	TGTGCCAGCAGAACCGGACAGGGGGCGGCTGAAGCTTTCTTT
once	-	TRBJ1-2	TRBV7-6	CASSRGMGGVLSDGYTF	TGTGCCAGCAGCAGGGGCATGGGGGGCGTTCTTAGTGATGGCTACACCTTC
-	-	TRBJ1-1	TRBV7-6	CASSLDVGIEAFF	TGTGCCAGCAGCTTAGACGTTGGGATCGAAGCTTTCTTT
-	-	TRBJ2-1	TRBV7-2	CASSLPGGHNEQFF	TGTGCCAGCAGCTTACCGGGCGGCCACAATGAGCAGTTCTTC
-	TRBD1	TRBJ2-7	TRBV13	CASSAGDRVSYEQYF	TGTGCCAGCAGCGCTGGGGACAGGGTTTCCTACGAGCAGTACTTC
-	-	TRBJ1-5	TRBV20-1	CSARDRALF	TGCAGTGCTAGAGATCGGGCCCTTTTT
-	TRBD1	TRBJ1-3	TRBV2	CASSDGQGVSGNTIYF	TGTGCCAGCAGCGATGGACAGGGGGTGTCTGGAAACACCATATATTTT
-	TRBD1	TRBJ1-6	TRBV7-8	CASSLAGQGPTPLHF	TGTGCCAGCAGCTTAGCCGGACAGGGGCCGACACCCCTCCACTTT
-	TRBD1	TRBJ1-6	TRBV10-3	CAISDLTGEESPLHF	TGTGCCATCAGTGACCTGACAGGGGAAGAATCACCCCTCCACTTT
-	-	TRBJ1-2	TRBV6-6	CASRGRQANYGYTF	TGTGCCAGCAGAGGACGGCAAGCTAACTATGGCTACACCTTC
-	-	TRBJ1-5	TRBV5-6	CASKQQNSNQPQHF	TGTGCCAGCAAACAGCAAAATAGCAATCAGCCCCAGCATTTT
few	TRBD2	TRBJ2-2	TRBV11-2	CASSFRGDWPANTGELFF	TGTGCCAGCAGCTTTCGGGGGGACTGGCCTGCGAACACCGGGGAGCTGTTTTTT
-	TRBD1	TRBJ1-3	TRBV2	CASRGPPGQGDGNTIYF	TGTGCCAGCAGGGGACCCCCGGGACAGGGGGATGGAAACACCATATATTTT
-	-	TRBJ1-5	TRBV30	CAWSREKNQPQHF	TGTGCCTGGAGCCGAGAAAAAAATCAGCCCCAGCATTTT
-	-	TRBJ2-1	TRBV6-1	CASRGSGFSYNEQFF	TGTGCCAGCAGGGGTAGCGGTTTCTCCTACAATGAGCAGTTCTTC
once	-	TRBJ2-5	TRBV11-2	CASSFGQRGETQYF	TGTGCCAGCAGTTTCGGACAGCGTGGAGAGACCCAGTACTTC
-	-	TRBJ1-5	TRBV18	CASSPKPPPGQPQHF	TGTGCCAGCTCACCAAAGCCCCCGCCCGGTCAGCCCCAGCATTTT